The subject of this entry is one T cell receptor beta chain. This sample was taken from a study of blood T cell repertoires in COVID-19. Study in general: Collection of acute and convalescent COVID-19 samples took place in the United States, Italy and Spain.

Profiling relied on immunoSEQ multiplex PCR, and the TCRdb table lists in-frame clones only, not all of them. Of some 150,000 clones listed, around four fifths were seen once; the top ten hold approximately 5%. Germline V gene sequence: CDR1 SGHRS, CDR2 YFSETQ. The junction had 6 bases not matched to a gene; V was cut back by 8 bases and J by 1 base. CDR3 length: 15 residues. This clonotype originated in a human donor in a cohort sampled during active COVID-19. The chain is built from TRBV5-1 and TRBJ2-3, with TRBD2 matching 11 bases. The sequencing input was peripheral blood. The CDR3 spells CASCPGLAGTDTQYF. Written as DNA, the CDR3 is TGCGCCAGTTGTCCGGGACTAGCGGGCACAGATACGCAGTATTTT.